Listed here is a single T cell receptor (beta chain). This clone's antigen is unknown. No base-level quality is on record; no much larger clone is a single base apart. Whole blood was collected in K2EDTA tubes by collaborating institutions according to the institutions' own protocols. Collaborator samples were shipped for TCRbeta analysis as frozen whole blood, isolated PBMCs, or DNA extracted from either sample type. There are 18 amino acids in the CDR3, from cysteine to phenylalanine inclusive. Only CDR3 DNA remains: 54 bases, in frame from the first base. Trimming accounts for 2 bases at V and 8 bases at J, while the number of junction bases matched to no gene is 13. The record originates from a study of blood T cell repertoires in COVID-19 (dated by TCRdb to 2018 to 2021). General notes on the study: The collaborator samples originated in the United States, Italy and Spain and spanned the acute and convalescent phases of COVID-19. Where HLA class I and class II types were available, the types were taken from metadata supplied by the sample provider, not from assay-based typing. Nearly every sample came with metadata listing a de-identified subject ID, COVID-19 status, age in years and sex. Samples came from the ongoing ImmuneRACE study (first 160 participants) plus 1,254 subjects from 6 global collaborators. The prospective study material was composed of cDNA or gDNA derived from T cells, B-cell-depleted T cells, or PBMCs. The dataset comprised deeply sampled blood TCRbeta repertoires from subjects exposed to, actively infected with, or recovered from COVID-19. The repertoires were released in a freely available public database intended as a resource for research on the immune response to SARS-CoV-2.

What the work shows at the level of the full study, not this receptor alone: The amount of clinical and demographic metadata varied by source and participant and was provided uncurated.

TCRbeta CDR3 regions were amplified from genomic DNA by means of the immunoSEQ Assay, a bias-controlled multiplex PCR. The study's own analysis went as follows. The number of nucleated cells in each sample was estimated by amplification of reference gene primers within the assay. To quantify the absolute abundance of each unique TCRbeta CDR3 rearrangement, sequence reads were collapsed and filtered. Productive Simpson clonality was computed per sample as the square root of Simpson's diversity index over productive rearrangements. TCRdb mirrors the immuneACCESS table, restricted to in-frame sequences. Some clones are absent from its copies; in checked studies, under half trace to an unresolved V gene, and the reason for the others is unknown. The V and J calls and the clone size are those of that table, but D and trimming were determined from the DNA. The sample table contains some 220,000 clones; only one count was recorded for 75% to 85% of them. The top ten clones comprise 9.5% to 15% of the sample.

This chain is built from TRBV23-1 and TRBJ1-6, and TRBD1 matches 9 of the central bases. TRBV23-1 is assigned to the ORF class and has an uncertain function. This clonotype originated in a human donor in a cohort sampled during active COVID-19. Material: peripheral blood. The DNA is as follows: TGCGCCAGCAGTCAACGCATGACCCGGGACAGGGAAGATTCACCCCTCCACTTT. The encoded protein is CASSQRMTRDREDSPLHF.